This section outlines one T cell receptor (beta chain) sequence together with its context. Measured with immunoSEQ multiplex PCR; TCRdb has only the in-frame clones, and not every one. This table has more than 95,000 clones, around 90% appearing once. This CDR3 is 14 amino acids long. The V end lost 7 bases, the J end lost 4 bases, and 14 bases lay between the germline ends. CDR1 is MNHEY and CDR2 is SVGAGI in the germline V gene. The data are from a study of T cell responses to AZD1222 COVID-19 vaccine. This clonotype originated in an adult in good health. Sequencing was performed on peripheral blood, taken on day 0 of AZD1222 vaccination. V and J are TRBV6-5 and TRBJ2-1; D might be TRBD1 or TRBD2, each matching 6 bases. The DNA for the CDR3 is TGTGCCAGCACCAAAGGGGGGCAATACAATGAGCAGTTCTTC. This gives the protein CASTKGGQYNEQFF.